The clone carrying this T cell receptor beta chain was seen a single time. Its antigen is undetermined. This PCR relied on a set of 60 Vbeta primers and 13 Jbeta primers. Sequenced by immunoSEQ multiplex PCR; TCRdb stores in-frame clones only, minus some. The data contain approximately 100,000 clones, 70% to 85% of them singletons. This sample stems from a study of cytomegalovirus exposure and HLA in healthy donors. General study results and limits: Researchers counted 164 TCR beta chains as cytomegalovirus-associated. In a later analysis, V- and J-gene trimming of beta chains associated with a DCLRE1C missense variant, replicated independently. Later analysis identified several of the most significant clusters that appeared linked to common viral pathogens.

Specimen: PBMCs. This clonotype was obtained from a man in his 60s in good health and CMV-seronegative.

The CDR3 DNA sequence: TGTGCCAGCAGCGGGGACAGGGTATATGGCTACACCTTC. It is translated as CASSGDRVYGYTF. The rearrangement joins TRBV9 to TRBJ1-2, with 9 bases fitting TRBD1. J was trimmed by 5 bases and V by 3 bases; bases with no gene match: 2. Germline lookup yields CDR1 SGDLS and CDR2 YYNGEE. This CDR3 spans 13 amino acids.